This T cell receptor (beta chain) was sequenced for a study of T-cell reconstitution after alpha-beta-depleted transplantation in children. The CDR3 length is 15 residues. J gave up 6 bases and V 5 bases, and 12 bases lay outside the gene matches. In germline, CDR1 is SEHNR, CDR2 FQNEAQ (reference sequence). Unique molecular identifiers were incorporated when the TCRbeta library was constructed. TCRdb called the PCR reads again in MiXCR, with one record for every CDR3 protein. The table includes some 400,000 distinct CDR3 sequences, around 21% detected once. This material consisted of PBMCs from the stem cell graft donor, taken from the stem cell graft. V and J are TRBV7-9 and TRBJ1-1, with 7 bases fitting TRBD1. The sequence derives from a human donor who donated a stem cell graft to a child with acute myeloid leukemia. The CDR3 sequence: CASSHPDRSRAEAFF. The CDR3 region has the DNA TGTGCCAGCAGCCACCCGGACAGGAGTAGGGCTGAAGCTTTCTTT.